These 28 T cell receptor beta chains were all obtained from the same sample, sequenced in a study of Tregs in tolerant kidney transplant recipients. This table comes from immunoSEQ multiplex PCR, and its TCRdb copy is limited to in-frame clones, with some not included. There are about 240,000 clones in the sample; about 86% occur only once, and over 0.5% lies in the top ten. Sequencing input: CD4+ T cells from blood. All receptors come from a human donor in good health.

The chain joins TRBV7-6 to TRBJ1-2; the D is unclear. This CDR3 has 18 residues. The germline V gene encodes CDR1 SGHVS and CDR2 FNYEAQ. Trimming removed 2 bases from V and 0 bases from J, with 19 bases in between. CDR3 in DNA: TGTGCCAGCAGCTTACGGGCCCCCGCGGCAGACTCTAACTATGGCTACACCTTC. Its translation is CASSLRAPAADSNYGYTF.

The rearrangement joins TRBV7-9 to TRBJ1-3; 8 bases align to TRBD1. Germline V gene data show CDR1 as SEHNR and CDR2 as FQNEAQ (reference sequence). CDR3 length equals 18 residues. V dropped 1 base and J dropped 1; count of bases not matched to a gene: 9. The CDR3 protein is CASSLGRTRGLSGNTIYF. CDR3 DNA sequence: TGTGCCAGCAGCTTAGGACGGACCAGGGGGCTGTCTGGAAACACCATATATTTT.

The chain links TRBV7-2 to TRBJ1-1; D is undetermined. V gave up 0 bases and J gave up 5 bases, with 13 bases separating them. Germline values: CDR1 SGHTA, CDR2 FQGNSA. The CDR3 length is 15 residues. CDR3: CASSLAAGRRTEAFF. For the CDR3, the DNA is TGTGCCAGCAGCTTAGCAGCCGGAAGGAGGACTGAAGCTTTCTTT.

The chain links TRBV6-5 to TRBJ1-5; no clear D gene. Trimming stripped 6 bases from V and 0 bases from J, with 6 bases between. Looked up from germline, CDR1 is MNHEY and CDR2 is SVGAGI. The CDR3 covers 13 residues. CDR3: CASSLHSNQPQHF. As DNA, the CDR3 is TGTGCCAGCAGCCTCCATAGCAATCAGCCCCAGCATTTT.

This clone was seen once. The chain recombines TRBV19 with TRBJ1-6; D possibly corresponds to TRBD1 (5 bases). The germline V gene encodes CDR1 LNHDA and CDR2 SQIVND (reference sequence). With 3 bases removed from V and 7 bases from J, the gap between germline ends came to 16 bases. This CDR3 contains 16 residues. The CDR3 loop reads CASSMGGARSNSPLHF. The CDR3, as DNA: TGTGCCAGTAGTATGGGGGGAGCCCGGTCCAATTCACCCCTCCACTTT.

J is TRBJ2-2 and V is TRBV7-9; D unresolved. The V gene lost 5 bases and the J gene lost 0 bases, with 16 bases spanning the gap. The germline CDR1 and CDR2 sequences are SEHNR and FQNEAQ (reference sequence). The CDR3 spans 17 residues. CDR3 loop: CASSRPWGNANTGELFF. The CDR3 nucleotides read TGTGCCAGCAGCCGTCCCTGGGGAAATGCGAACACCGGGGAGCTGTTTTTT.

A single count supports this clone. The chain carries TRBV27 and TRBJ2-2; D ambiguous. The length of the CDR3 is 14 residues. V lost 5 bases and J lost 4, with 11 bases in between. Per germline, CDR1 MNHEY and CDR2 SMNVEV (reference sequence). The CDR3 region is CASSQYALTGELFF. The CDR3 bases are TGTGCCAGCAGTCAATATGCCCTCACCGGGGAGCTGTTTTTT.

The chain carries TRBV19 and TRBJ2-5; 7 nucleotides line up with TRBD2. The CDR3 is made up of 15 amino acids. Looked up from germline, CDR1 is LNHDA and CDR2 is SQIVND (reference sequence). J lost 4 bases, V lost 6 bases, and 11 bases had no gene match. This chain's CDR3 is CASRSWEAGRETQYF. CDR3 nucleotides: TGTGCCAGTAGGAGCTGGGAAGCGGGACGAGAGACCCAGTACTTC.

This chain joins TRBV5-6 and TRBJ2-3, with D hard to call. The V end was cut by 0 bases, the J end by 2 bases, with 13 bases between. Germline lookup yields CDR1 SGHDT and CDR2 YYEEEE. CDR3 length: 16 residues. CDR3 residues: CASSLGPPGVTDTQYF. In nucleotides, the CDR3 is TGTGCCAGCAGCTTGGGGCCTCCAGGAGTCACAGATACGCAGTATTTT.

The chain employs TRBV18 and TRBJ2-1; D might be TRBD1 (5 bases). The CDR3 loop spans 15 amino acids. Trimming removed 0 bases at V and 8 bases at J, with 14 bases between. Looked up from germline, CDR1 is KGHSH and CDR2 is LQKENI. The CDR3 DNA follows: TGTGCCAGCTCACCACCGGGGCAGGTGGAGCATGAGCAGTTCTTC. The encoded protein is CASSPPGQVEHEQFF.

V gene TRBV15 combines with J gene TRBJ1-6; 10 bases align to TRBD1. CDR3 length: 13 residues. Looked up from germline, CDR1 is LNHNV and CDR2 is YYDKDF (reference sequence). V was pared by 8 bases and J by 9 bases, with 4 bases of the junction left unmatched. The CDR3 nucleotides are TGTGCCACCCTCCGGGACAGGGGTTCACCCCTCCACTTT. Its protein is CATLRDRGSPLHF.

This chain joins TRBV19 and TRBJ2-3, with D possibly matching TRBD1 (6 bases). The CDR3 contains 16 residues. V lost 5 bases to trimming and J lost 2 bases, with 17 bases between them. CDR1 and CDR2 (germline): LNHDA, SQIVND (reference sequence). CDR3 loop: CASSPRRQAITDTQYF. The CDR3 DNA is TGTGCCAGTAGTCCCCGACGACAGGCCATCACAGATACGCAGTATTTT.

As for this clone: This CDR3 is also generated by other DNA sequences in the sample. V usage is TRBV30 and J usage is TRBJ1-1; D gene ambiguous. Trimming removed 1 base at V and 5 bases at J, with 8 bases between. The germline CDR1 and CDR2 sequences are GTSNPN and SVGIG (reference sequence). The CDR3 consists of 12 residues. The CDR3 nucleotides are TGTGCCTGGAGTGCTGGAGGTACTGAAGCTTTCTTT. This encodes CAWSAGGTEAFF.

As to this clone: The sample contains more than one DNA sequence encoding this CDR3. V and J are TRBV7-3 and TRBJ1-6; 9 positions match TRBD1. The CDR3 sequence is 15 residues long. CDR1 and CDR2 (germline): SGHTA, FQGTGA. The J segment lost 7 bases and the V segment lost 1 base, leaving 2 bases of the junction unmatched. This CDR3 reads CASSLMGQGNSPLHF. As DNA, the CDR3 is TGTGCCAGCAGCTTAATGGGACAGGGAAATTCACCCCTCCACTTT.

The genes are TRBV9 and TRBJ1-2, with 9 bases aligning to TRBD1. Germline assignment: CDR1 SGDLS and CDR2 YYNGEE. The J segment lost 3 bases and the V segment lost 4 bases, leaving 4 bases of the junction unmatched. CDR3 size: 14 residues. This CDR3 is CASSPTGGDYGYTF. CDR3 bases: TGTGCCAGCAGCCCTACAGGGGGCGACTATGGCTACACCTTC. The whole variable domain, filled in from reference TRBV9 and TRBJ1-2, reads DSGVTQTPKHLITATGQRVTLRCSPRSGDLSVYWYQQSLDQGLQFLIQYYNGEERAKGNILERFSAQQFPDLHSELNLSSLELGDSALYFCASSPTGGDYGYTFGSGTRLTVV.

The gene calls are TRBV5-4 and TRBJ2-2, with unresolved D. The V and J ends lost 0 bases and 6 bases respectively, with 12 bases between them. Per germline, CDR1 SGHNT and CDR2 YYREEE (reference sequence). The CDR3 runs 15 residues. CDR3 coding DNA: TGTGCCAGCAGCTTGGCCACCCGACGCTCCGGGGAGCTGTTTTTT. This translates into CASSLATRRSGELFF.

The chain joins TRBV7-9 to TRBJ1-1; 8 bases are shared with TRBD1. Germline loops: CDR1 SEHNR, CDR2 FQNEAQ (reference sequence). The CDR3 is made up of 15 amino acids. With V trimmed by 1 base and J by 6 bases, 7 bases remained unmatched. Written as DNA, the CDR3 is TGTGCCAGCAGCTTAGGGACAGGGAGCGGAGCTGAAGCTTTCTTT. The encoded protein is CASSLGTGSGAEAFF.

The chain links TRBV7-3 to TRBJ1-3; a weak D match, TRBD1 (6 bases). With 5 bases removed from V and 2 bases from J, the gap between germline ends came to 10 bases. The CDR3 length is 14 residues. In germline, CDR1 is SGHTA, CDR2 FQGTGA. The CDR3 sequence: CASSPTGTGNTIYF. In DNA, the CDR3 is TGTGCCAGCAGCCCTACAGGGACTGGAAACACCATATATTTT.

This chain uses TRBV5-1 with TRBJ2-6; maybe TRBD1 (5 bases). The V end lost 4 bases, the J end lost 0 bases, and 11 bases lay between the germline ends. Germline V gene sequence: CDR1 SGHRS, CDR2 YFSETQ. The CDR3 is made up of 16 amino acids. The CDR3 DNA reads as TGCGCCAGCAGCGTCAGGGCGATCTCTGGGGCCAACGTCCTGACTTTC. As protein: CASSVRAISGANVLTF.

This clone was counted between two and nine times. The chain employs TRBV6-6 and TRBJ1-1; no reliable D call. This CDR3 comprises 13 residues. The germline V and J ends were trimmed by 5 bases and 1 base, with 8 bases remaining between them. CDR1 and CDR2 (germline): MNHNY, SVGAGI (reference sequence). The CDR3 loop is CASSTRENTEAFF. CDR3 bases: TGTGCCAGCAGTACCCGGGAGAACACTGAAGCTTTCTTT.

The V and J genes are TRBV6-1 and TRBJ2-7, with TRBD1 matching 8 bases. From germline, CDR1 is MNHNS and CDR2 SASEGT. CDR3 size: 15 residues. Trimming cost V 1 base and J 7 bases; bases outside gene matches: 9. CDR3 protein: CASSEGTGPIREQYF. CDR3 in DNA: TGTGCCAGCAGTGAAGGGACAGGGCCAATACGAGAGCAGTACTTC.

The V call is TRBV19, the J call TRBJ2-1; 12 bases agree with TRBD2. Germline values: CDR1 LNHDA, CDR2 SQIVND (reference sequence). CDR3 length equals 16 residues. Germline trimming cut 5 bases from V and 6 bases from J; bases unmatched to any gene: 8. The CDR3 is CASSPRLAGAINEQFF. The CDR3 bases are TGTGCCAGTAGTCCCCGACTAGCGGGGGCGATCAATGAGCAGTTCTTC.

CDR3: CASSQPGGPLSYNEQFF. For the CDR3, the DNA is TGTGCCAGCAGCCAACCGGGGGGGCCTCTATCCTACAATGAGCAGTTCTTC. The genes are TRBV7-9 and TRBJ2-1, with 8 bases lining up with TRBD2. Germline V gives CDR1 SEHNR, CDR2 FQNEAQ (reference sequence). This CDR3 comprises 17 residues. The V and J ends lost 5 bases and 1 base, in that order; junction bases with no gene match: 10.

J is TRBJ2-7 and V is TRBV7-9; a weak D match, TRBD1 (5 bases). V dropped 6 bases and J dropped 6 bases, with 18 bases sitting between them. This CDR3 comprises 14 residues. Germline V lookup: CDR1 SEHNR, CDR2 FQNEAQ (reference sequence). The CDR3 here is CASRPDRSVFEQYF. CDR3 DNA: TGTGCCAGCAGACCCGACAGAAGTGTCTTCGAGCAGTACTTC.

The CDR3 loop reads CASSVYSNQPQHF. As DNA, the CDR3 is TGTGCCAGCAGCGTGTATAGCAATCAGCCCCAGCATTTT. The rearrangement uses TRBV5-5 and TRBJ1-5; unclear D gene. This CDR3 region has 13 residues. Germline lookup yields CDR1 SGHKS and CDR2 YYEKEE (reference sequence). Trimming took off 4 bases at V and 0 bases at J, with 5 bases between the two ends.

A single count supports this clone. The chain carries TRBV2 and TRBJ1-5; D is unresolved. Deletions cut 8 bases from V and 5 bases from J, with 7 bases between. This CDR3 comprises 11 residues. Germline V lookup: CDR1 SNHLY, CDR2 FYNNEI. CDR3 in amino acids: CASGWDQPQHF. The CDR3 nucleotides are TGTGCCAGCGGATGGGATCAGCCCCAGCATTTT. Complete variable domain (other parts from reference TRBV2 and TRBJ1-5): EPEVTQTPSHQVTQMGQEVILRCVPISNHLYFYWYRQILGQKVEFLVSFYNNEISEKSEIFDDQFSVERPDGSNFTLKIRSTKLEDSAMYFCASGWDQPQHFGDGTRLSIL.

The V gene is TRBV19, the J gene TRBJ1-2; 7 nucleotides line up with TRBD1. The CDR3 is made up of 12 amino acids. Germline V lookup: CDR1 LNHDA, CDR2 SQIVND (reference sequence). Germline trimming cut 8 bases from V and 5 bases from J; bases unmatched to any gene: 5. DNA of the CDR3: TGTGCCAGTGGGGACAGAGGGTATGGCTACACCTTC. It codes for CASGDRGYGYTF.

This sequence joins TRBV4-2 and TRBJ2-7; D is possibly TRBD1 (5 bases). This CDR3 has 17 residues. Germline CDR1 is LGHNA and CDR2 is YNFKEQ. V lost 5 bases to trimming and J lost 3 bases, with 23 bases between them. The DNA of the CDR3 is TGTGCCAGCAGCACAAGACAGACTTCACAACTATACTACGAGCAGTACTTC. It encodes CASSTRQTSQLYYEQYF.